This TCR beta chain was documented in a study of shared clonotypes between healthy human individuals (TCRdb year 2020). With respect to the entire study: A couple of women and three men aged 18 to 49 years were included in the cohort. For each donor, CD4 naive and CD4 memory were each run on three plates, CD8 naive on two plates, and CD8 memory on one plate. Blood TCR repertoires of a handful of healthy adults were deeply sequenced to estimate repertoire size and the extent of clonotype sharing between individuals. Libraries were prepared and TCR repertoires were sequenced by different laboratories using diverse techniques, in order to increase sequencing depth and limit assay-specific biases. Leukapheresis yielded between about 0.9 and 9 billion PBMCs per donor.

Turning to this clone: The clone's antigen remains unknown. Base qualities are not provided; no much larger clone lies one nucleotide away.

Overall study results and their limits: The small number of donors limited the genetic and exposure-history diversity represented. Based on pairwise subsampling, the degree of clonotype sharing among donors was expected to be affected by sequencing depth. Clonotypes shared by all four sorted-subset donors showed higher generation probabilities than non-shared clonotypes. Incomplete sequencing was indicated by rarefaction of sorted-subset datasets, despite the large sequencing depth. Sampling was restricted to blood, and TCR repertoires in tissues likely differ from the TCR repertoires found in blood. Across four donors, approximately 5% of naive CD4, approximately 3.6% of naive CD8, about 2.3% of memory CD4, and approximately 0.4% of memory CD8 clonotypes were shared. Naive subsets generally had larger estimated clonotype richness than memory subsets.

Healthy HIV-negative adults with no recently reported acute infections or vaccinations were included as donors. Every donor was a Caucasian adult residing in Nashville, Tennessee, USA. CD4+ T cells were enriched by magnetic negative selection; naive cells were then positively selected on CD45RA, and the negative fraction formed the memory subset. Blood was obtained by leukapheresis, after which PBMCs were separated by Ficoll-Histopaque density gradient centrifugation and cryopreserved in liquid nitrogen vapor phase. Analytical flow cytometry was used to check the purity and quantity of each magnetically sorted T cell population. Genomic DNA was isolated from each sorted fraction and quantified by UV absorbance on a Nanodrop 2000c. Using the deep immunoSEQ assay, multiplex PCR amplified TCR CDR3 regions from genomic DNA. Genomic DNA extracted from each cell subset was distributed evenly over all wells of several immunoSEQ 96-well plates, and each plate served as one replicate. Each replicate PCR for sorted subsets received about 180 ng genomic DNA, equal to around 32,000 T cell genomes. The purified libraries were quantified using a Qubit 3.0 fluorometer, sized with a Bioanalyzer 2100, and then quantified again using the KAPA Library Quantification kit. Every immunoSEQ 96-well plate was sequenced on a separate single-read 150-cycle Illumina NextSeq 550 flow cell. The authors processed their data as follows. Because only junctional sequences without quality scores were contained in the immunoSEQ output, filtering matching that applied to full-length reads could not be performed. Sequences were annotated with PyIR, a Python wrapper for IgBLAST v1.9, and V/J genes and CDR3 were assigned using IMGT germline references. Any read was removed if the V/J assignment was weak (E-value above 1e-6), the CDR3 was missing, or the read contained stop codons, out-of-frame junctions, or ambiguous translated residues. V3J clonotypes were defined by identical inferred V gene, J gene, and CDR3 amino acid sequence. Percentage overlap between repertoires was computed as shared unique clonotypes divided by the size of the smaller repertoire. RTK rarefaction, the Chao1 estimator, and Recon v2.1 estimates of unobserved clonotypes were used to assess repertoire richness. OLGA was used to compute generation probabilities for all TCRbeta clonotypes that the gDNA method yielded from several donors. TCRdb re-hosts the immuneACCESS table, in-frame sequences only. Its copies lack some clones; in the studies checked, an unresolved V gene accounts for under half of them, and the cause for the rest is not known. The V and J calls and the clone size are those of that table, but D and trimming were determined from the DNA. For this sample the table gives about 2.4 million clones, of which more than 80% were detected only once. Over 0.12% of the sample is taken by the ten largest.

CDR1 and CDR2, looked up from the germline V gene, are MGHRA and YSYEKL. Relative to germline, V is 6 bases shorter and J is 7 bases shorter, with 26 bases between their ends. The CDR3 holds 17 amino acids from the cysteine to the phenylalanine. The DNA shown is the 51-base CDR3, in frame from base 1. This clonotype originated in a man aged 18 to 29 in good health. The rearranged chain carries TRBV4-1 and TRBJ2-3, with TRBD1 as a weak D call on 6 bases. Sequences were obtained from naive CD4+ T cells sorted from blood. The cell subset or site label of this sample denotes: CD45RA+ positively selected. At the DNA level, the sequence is TGCGCCAGCAGATTGGGGGCCTCACAGGGAAATGGAAATACGCAGTATTTT. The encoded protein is CASRLGASQGNGNTQYF.